This TCR beta chain stems from a study of human T cells and chemical hapten exposure (dated by TCRdb to the early 2020s). A note on the overall study: For sensitization, 2% DPC in acetone was applied to an approximately 2 cm by approximately 2 cm area of upper inner arm skin. Throughout the study period of 20 to 25 weeks, patients also received therapeutic DPC doses to the scalp every week. Most of the patients in the cohort were female, and the cohort covered alopecia areata with under or over 50% scalp involvement, alopecia totalis and alopecia universalis. Patch tests used Finn chambers with 0.01% DPC on the upper back, scored after 6 days by International Contact Dermatitis Research Group standards. Blood was sampled from patients pre-sensitization (week 0) and at 2, 6 and about 24 weeks after DPC sensitization. Libraries were combined into a pool for sequencing, and differences in TCR yield between samples came mainly from small differences in library volumes within the pool. Peripheral blood TCR repertoire changes were tracked in vivo in alopecia patients during primary and secondary sensitization to the hapten diphenylcyclopropenone (DPC). Under 30 alopecia patients gave blood for TCR sequencing at one to four time points (pre-sensitization, 2, 6 and 24 weeks).

The time point label for this specimen denotes: pre-sensitization, week 0. What the treatment or condition label conveys for this sample: therapeutic diphenylcyclopropenone sensitization with weekly scalp DPC. At every patch-test visit, the blood draw took place before the patch test was put on. Eligible patients were aged 18 to 70, diagnosed with alopecia, deemed suitable for DPC therapy, and excluded if pregnant. Unfractionated whole blood was collected in Tempus Blood RNA tubes, and total RNA was extracted from that blood. To prepare the library, RACE was applied. These reads were obtained on a NextSeq 500. Library preparation attached unique molecular identifiers to individual cDNA molecules for quantitative, reproducible TCR counting. For every blood RNA sample, sequencing covered both the TCR alpha and TCR beta chains. Concerning the study's data processing: The median number of TCRs per sample was around 96,000, ranging from roughly 20,000 to 690,600. V, J and CDR3 annotation of the TCR reads was performed with the Decombinator software suite. For PS versus PT1 abundance plots, all samples were subsampled to the same number of TCRs (28,000). Expanded TCRs were defined as absent before sensitization and observed at least eight times at the 2-week time point. TCRdb reprocessed the public reads (quality trimming at Q25 with fastp, clone calling with MiXCR) and kept in-frame beta chains. Each entry merges the rows of one CDR3 protein and shows their most common DNA and genes. The V and J calls and clone size come from TCRdb's table, not from the authors' own analysis. For this sample there are about 120,000 distinct CDR3 sequences; roughly 12% appear just once. Of the sample, about 3% is held by the ten largest clones.

The germline V gene (reference sequence) yields MNHNY for CDR1 and SVGAGI for CDR2. The junction shows trimming of 2 bases on V and 8 bases on J, and the gene matches do not reach 12 bases of it. Inclusive of the bounding cysteine and phenylalanine, the CDR3 is 16 residues long. This entry keeps only the CDR3 DNA: 48 bases, framed from base 1. General findings and caveats noted by the study authors: The number of PT1 expanded TCRs positively correlated with patch test score, significant at thresholds 8, 16 and 32 but not 4. DPC sensitization did not change how many TCRs were above 1 in 1000 frequency, and no evidence was found of alterations in global repertoire structure. Significantly more large CDR3 similarity clusters were formed by expanded TCRs than by pre-sensitization or healthy control sets, consistent with antigen-driven responses. After repeated subsampling, the strength of the expansion versus patch-test correlation and the threshold at which it became significant changed. Because all patients had alopecia, a presumed autoimmune disease, the immune response of the patients might differ from that of healthy individuals.

Many counts were recorded for this clonotype. Its specific antigen is unknown. No quality values exist for individual bases; no much larger clone is one base distant. The source was whole blood, collected in connection with sensitization to the hapten diphenylcyclopropenone (DPC). The rearranged chain carries TRBV6-6 and TRBJ2-1; the junction holds 7 bases that match TRBD2. The receptor's source is a woman aged 18 to 35 with alopecia areata. Some clones in this sample may be carry-over from other donors' samples. The CDR3 protein: CASSYPDWRGLDEQFF. The nucleotide sequence is TGTGCCAGCAGTTACCCAGATTGGCGGGGGTTAGATGAGCAGTTCTTC.